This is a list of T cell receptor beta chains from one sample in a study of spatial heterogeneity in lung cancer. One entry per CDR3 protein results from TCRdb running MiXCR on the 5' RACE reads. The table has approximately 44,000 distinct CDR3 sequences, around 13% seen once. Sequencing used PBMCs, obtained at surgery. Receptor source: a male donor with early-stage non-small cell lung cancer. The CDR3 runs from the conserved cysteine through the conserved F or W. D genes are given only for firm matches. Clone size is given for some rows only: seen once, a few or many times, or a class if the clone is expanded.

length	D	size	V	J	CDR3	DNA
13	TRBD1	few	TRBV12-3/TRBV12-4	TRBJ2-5	CASSFDRGETQYF	TGTGCCAGCAGTTTTGACAGGGGAGAGACCCAGTACTTC
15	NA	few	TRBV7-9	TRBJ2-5	CASIDDRFGGETQYF	TGTGCCTCTATTGATGACCGGTTTGGTGGGGAGACCCAGTACTTC
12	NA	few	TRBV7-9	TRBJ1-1	CATGPREGEAFF	TGTGCCACCGGGCCCCGGGAGGGTGAAGCTTTCTTT
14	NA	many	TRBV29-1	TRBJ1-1	CSGSRGRMNTEAFF	TGCAGCGGCTCGAGGGGCAGGATGAACACTGAAGCTTTCTTT
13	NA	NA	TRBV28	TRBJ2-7	CASSIDSSYEQYF	TGTGCCAGCAGCATCGACAGCTCCTACGAGCAGTACTTC
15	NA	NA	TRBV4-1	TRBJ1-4	CASSKGSELDEKLFF	TGCGCCAGCAGCAAAGGGTCGGAGCTCGATGAGAAACTGTTTTTT
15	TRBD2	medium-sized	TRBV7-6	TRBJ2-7	CASSSLAGTAYEQYF	TGTGCCAGCAGCTCACTAGCGGGAACTGCCTACGAGCAGTACTTC
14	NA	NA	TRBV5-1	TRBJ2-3	CASKGPASTDTQYF	TGCGCCAGCAAAGGGCCAGCATCAACAGATACGCAGTATTTT
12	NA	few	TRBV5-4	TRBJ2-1	CASSLFSAEQFF	TGTGCCAGCAGCTTGTTTAGCGCAGAGCAGTTCTTC
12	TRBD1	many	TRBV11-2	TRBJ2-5	CASTTGVETQYF	TGTGCCAGCACGACAGGGGTGGAGACCCAGTACTTC
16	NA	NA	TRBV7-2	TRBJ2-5	CASTLGFSGYLETQYF	TGTGCCAGCACCCTCGGATTTAGCGGATACCTAGAGACCCAGTACTTC
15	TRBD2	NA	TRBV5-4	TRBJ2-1	CASSLHSGKGNEQFF	TGTGCCAGCAGCTTGCATAGCGGGAAAGGCAATGAGCAGTTCTTC
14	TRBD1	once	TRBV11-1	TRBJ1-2	CASSIDGTGVGYTF	TGTGCCAGCAGCATCGACGGGACAGGGGTCGGCTACACCTTC
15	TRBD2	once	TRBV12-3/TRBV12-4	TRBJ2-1	CASSSTSGRDHEQFF	TGTGCCAGCAGTTCTACTAGCGGGAGGGACCATGAGCAGTTCTTC
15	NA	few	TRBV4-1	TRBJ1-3	CASSDHRHGGNTIYF	TGCGCCAGCAGCGACCACAGGCACGGTGGAAACACCATATATTTT
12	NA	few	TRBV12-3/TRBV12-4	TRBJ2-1	CASSYNPNEQFF	TGTGCCAGCAGTTATAACCCCAATGAGCAGTTCTTC
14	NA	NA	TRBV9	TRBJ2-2	CASSVAGNTGELFF	TGTGCCAGCAGCGTAGCAGGGAACACCGGGGAGCTGTTTTTT
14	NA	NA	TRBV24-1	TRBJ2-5	CATSFGPGMDSMYF	TGTGCCACCAGTTTTGGACCCGGGATGGATTCTATGTACTTC
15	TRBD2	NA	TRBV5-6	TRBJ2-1	CASSYLLASYNEQFF	TGTGCCAGCAGCTACCTACTAGCGTCGTACAATGAGCAGTTCTTC
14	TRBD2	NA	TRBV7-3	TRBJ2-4	CASSLASGDGIQYF	TGTGCCAGCAGCTTAGCTAGCGGGGATGGCATTCAGTACTTC
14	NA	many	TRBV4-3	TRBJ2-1	CASSHPGRGYEQFF	TGCGCCAGCAGCCATCCGGGAAGGGGCTATGAGCAGTTCTTC
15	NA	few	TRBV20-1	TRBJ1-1	CSAQKGVAGDTEAFF	TGCAGTGCCCAAAAAGGCGTTGCTGGGGACACTGAAGCTTTCTTT
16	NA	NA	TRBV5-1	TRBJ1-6	CASSLAGSSYNSPLHF	TGCGCCAGCAGCTTGGCCGGCAGCTCCTATAATTCACCCCTCCACTTT
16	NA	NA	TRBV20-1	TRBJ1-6	CSAREGAGSYNSPLHF	TGCAGTGCTAGAGAGGGGGCAGGCTCCTATAATTCACCCCTCCACTTT
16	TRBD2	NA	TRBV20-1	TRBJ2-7	CSATLPRLAVSYEQYF	TGCAGTGCCACGCTCCCGCGACTAGCGGTATCCTACGAGCAGTACTTC
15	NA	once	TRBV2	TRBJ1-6	CASSGQGENNSPLHF	TGTGCCAGCAGTGGGCAAGGGGAAAATAATTCACCCCTCCACTTT
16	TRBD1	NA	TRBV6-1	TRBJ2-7	CASSDWTGRSSYEQYF	TGTGCCAGCAGTGACTGGACAGGCAGGAGCTCCTACGAGCAGTACTTC
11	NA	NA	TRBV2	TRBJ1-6	CASSAHSPLHF	TGTGCCAGCAGTGCGCATTCACCCCTCCACTTT
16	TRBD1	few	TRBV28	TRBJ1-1	CASKTSGTGSLTEAFF	TGTGCCAGCAAAACGTCCGGGACAGGGAGTCTCACTGAAGCTTTCTTT
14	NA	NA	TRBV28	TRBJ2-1	CASSERGTGGEQFF	TGTGCCAGCAGTGAGCGGGGAACAGGGGGTGAGCAGTTCTTC
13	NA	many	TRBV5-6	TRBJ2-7	CASSSDRPYEQYF	TGTGCCAGCAGCTCCGACAGGCCCTACGAGCAGTACTTC
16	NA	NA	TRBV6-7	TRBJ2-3	CARRTGIGLGTDTQYF	TGTGCCAGACGCACCGGGATCGGCCTCGGCACAGATACGCAGTATTTT
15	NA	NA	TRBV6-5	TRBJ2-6	CASSYGTRGANVLTF	TGTGCCAGCAGTTACGGGACGCGTGGGGCCAACGTCCTGACTTTC
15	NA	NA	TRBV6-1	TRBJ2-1	CASSASRFLGDEQFF	TGTGCCAGCAGTGCATCCCGGTTCCTAGGGGATGAGCAGTTCTTC
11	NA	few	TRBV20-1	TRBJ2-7	CSATVRDEQYF	TGCAGTGCAACCGTTAGGGACGAGCAGTACTTC
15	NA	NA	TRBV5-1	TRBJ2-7	CASSLEVTAIYEQYF	TGCGCCAGCAGCTTGGAGGTGACAGCTATCTACGAGCAGTACTTC
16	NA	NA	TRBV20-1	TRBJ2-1	CSATTRVGPIHNEQFF	TGCAGTGCTACAACCCGCGTAGGACCGATTCACAATGAGCAGTTCTTC
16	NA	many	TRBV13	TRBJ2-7	CASSRSTGRSSYEQYF	TGTGCCAGCAGCCGTTCGACAGGCCGGAGCTCCTACGAGCAGTACTTC
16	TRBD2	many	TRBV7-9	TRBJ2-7	CASSKAQGLAKYEQYF	TGTGCCAGCAGCAAAGCCCAGGGACTAGCGAAATACGAGCAGTACTTC
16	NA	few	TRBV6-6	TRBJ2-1	CASSLLGLSSYNEQFF	TGTGCCAGCAGCCTACTCGGCTTAAGCTCCTACAATGAGCAGTTCTTC
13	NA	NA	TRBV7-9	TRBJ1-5	CASSLAGTQPQHF	TGTGCCAGCAGCTTAGCGGGAACACAGCCCCAGCATTTT
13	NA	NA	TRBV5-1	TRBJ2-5	CTSSLAREETQYF	TGCACCAGCAGCTTGGCCCGGGAAGAGACCCAGTACTTC
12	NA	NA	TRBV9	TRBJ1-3	CASSEGGIPIYF	TGTGCCAGCAGCGAGGGGGGGATCCCCATATATTTT
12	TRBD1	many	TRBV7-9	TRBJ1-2	CASSRDSYGYTF	TGTGCCAGCAGCCGGGACAGCTATGGCTACACCTTC
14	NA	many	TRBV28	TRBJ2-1	CASTGAVTINEQFF	TGTGCCAGCACCGGTGCGGTCACCATCAATGAGCAGTTCTTC